This T cell receptor beta chain emerged from a study of control samples from healthy donors and cancer patients. The assay was immunoSEQ multiplex PCR, and TCRdb's table has in-frame clones only and misses some. The table lists around 250,000 clones, approximately 80% of them singletons. Germline V gene lookup returns CDR1 SNHLY and CDR2 FYNNEI. The CDR3 totals 14 residues. Trimming stripped 3 bases from V and 4 bases from J, with 9 bases between. V is TRBV2 and J is TRBJ1-4, with D possibly matching TRBD1 (5 bases). This receptor was taken from a woman aged 55-69 years with lung cancer. The sample consisted of PBMCs. The DNA for the CDR3 is TGTGCCAGCAGTGAGGGGACCTTTAATGAAAAACTGTTTTTT. Protein: CASSEGTFNEKLFF.